One and the same sample provided the 28 T cell receptor beta chains below, sequenced in a study of CD8 T cells in ankylosing spondylitis. TCRdb redid the calling of the 5' RACE reads with MiXCR, one entry per CDR3 protein. The sample yields around 320,000 distinct CDR3 sequences, about a fifth seen once. The sample comprised blood, either unsorted or a sorted T cell fraction (not recorded which). The receptors were gathered from a female donor with ankylosing spondylitis or in good health (not recorded which).

V gene TRBV24-1 combines with J gene TRBJ2-5, with 8 bases aligning to TRBD1. Per germline, CDR1 KGHDR and CDR2 SFDVKD. The CDR3 contains 14 residues. After removal of 3 bases from V and 7 bases from J, the junction contained 6 bases not matched to a gene. This CDR3 reads CATSDGGQVGTQYF. CDR3 sequence (DNA): TGTGCCACCAGTGATGGGGGACAGGTGGGGACCCAGTACTTC.

In its sample, this clonotype was seen a few times. V is TRBV12-3 or TRBV12-4 and J is TRBJ2-1, with a possible D match to TRBD2 (6 bases). The CDR3 has 14 amino acids. Trimming left V 7 bases short and J 6 bases short, with 16 bases between. CDR3 amino acids: CASKRSGAGNEQFF. The DNA for the CDR3 is TGTGCCAGCAAGCGATCGGGAGCGGGCAATGAGCAGTTCTTC.

This chain connects TRBV7-2 to TRBJ2-2; 8 bases agree with TRBD2. CDR3 length: 14 residues. The V and J ends lost 4 bases and 6 bases, in that order; junction bases with no gene match: 4. CDR1 and CDR2 from the germline V gene are SGHTA and FQGNSA. CDR3 amino acids: CASSSSGGSGELFF. DNA of the CDR3: TGTGCCAGCAGCTCCTCGGGGGGGTCCGGGGAGCTGTTTTTT.

This clonotype was picked up many times. The V call is TRBV20-1, the J call TRBJ1-2; no clear D gene. Germline assignment: CDR1 DFQATT and CDR2 SNEGSKA (reference sequence). With 3 bases removed from V and 4 bases from J, the gap between germline ends came to 9 bases. The CDR3 consists of 12 residues. The chain's CDR3 is CSASWSSYGYTF. The CDR3 nucleotides are TGCAGTGCTAGTTGGTCAAGCTATGGCTACACCTTC.

V gene TRBV20-1 combines with J gene TRBJ2-3; the match to TRBD1 covers 10 bases. In germline, CDR1 is DFQATT, CDR2 SNEGSKA (reference sequence). CDR3 length: 14 amino acids. The V and J ends lost 5 bases and 1 base, in that order; junction bases with no gene match: 3. CDR3 bases: TGCAGTGCTTCGACAGGGGGCGGCACAGATACGCAGTATTTT. Protein: CSASTGGGTDTQYF.

In its sample, this clonotype was seen many times. The gene calls are TRBV12-3 or TRBV12-4 and TRBJ2-7; 10 nucleotides line up with TRBD2. CDR3 length equals 14 residues. V lost 6 bases and J lost 2; bases outside the gene matches: 4. CDR3 protein: CASSIAGGTYEQYF. DNA of the CDR3: TGTGCCAGCAGCATAGCGGGAGGTACCTACGAGCAGTACTTC.

The rearrangement joins TRBV9 to TRBJ2-1; no clear D gene. The ends were cut back, 4 bases at V and 6 bases at J, with 14 bases in the middle. Germline V gene data show CDR1 as SGDLS and CDR2 as YYNGEE. The CDR3 is 14 amino acids. The CDR3 bases are TGTGCCAGCAGCTCCCAGCCGAACCGCAATGAGCAGTTCTTC. Amino acid sequence: CASSSQPNRNEQFF.

In this sample, this clonotype turned up many times. The rearrangement joins TRBV5-6 to TRBJ1-2; D gene unclear. Germline assignment: CDR1 SGHDT and CDR2 YYEEEE. The CDR3 is made up of 14 amino acids. V lost 3 bases to trimming and J lost 0 bases, with 9 bases between them. The CDR3 spells CASSSGLPNYGYTF. The DNA of the CDR3 is TGTGCCAGCAGCTCCGGGCTCCCTAACTATGGCTACACCTTC.

This clonotype showed up many times. The rearrangement links TRBV4-2 to TRBJ2-4; no reliable D call. Per the germline V gene, CDR1 is LGHNA and CDR2 is YNFKEQ. This CDR3 has 12 amino acids. V lost 4 bases and J 5 bases, leaving 6 bases between the germline ends. This CDR3 reads CASSPGENIQYF. In nucleotides, the CDR3 is TGTGCCAGCAGCCCTGGGGAAAACATTCAGTACTTC.

The genes are TRBV6-2 or TRBV6-3 and TRBJ2-7; a possible D gene is TRBD1 (6 bases). Germline lookup yields CDR1 MNHEY and CDR2 SVGEGT. The V and J ends lost 6 bases and 4 bases respectively, with 13 bases between them. The CDR3 spans 13 residues. This CDR3 is CASRTDRLYEQYF. In DNA form, the CDR3 reads TGTGCCAGCAGAACGGACAGACTGTACGAGCAGTACTTC.

The rearrangement uses TRBV5-1 and TRBJ2-7; no reliable D call. The germline gives CDR1 SGHRS, CDR2 YFSETQ. This CDR3 is 12 amino acids long. Between the trimmed V and J ends, which lost 0 bases and 6 bases, there was a span of 7 bases. The CDR3 spells CASSLEGFEQYF. CDR3 sequence (DNA): TGCGCCAGCAGCTTGGAAGGGTTCGAGCAGTACTTC. The full variable domain, in which reference TRBV5-1 and TRBJ2-7 provide the parts outside the CDR3, is KAGVTQTPRYLIKTRGQQVTLSCSPISGHRSVSWYQQTPGQGLQFLFEYFSETQRNKGNFPGRFSGRQFSNSRSEMNVSTLELGDSALYLCASSLEGFEQYFGPGTRLTVT.

The gene calls are TRBV7-2 and TRBJ1-5, with D possibly being TRBD1 (5 bases). Deletions cut 5 bases from V and 2 bases from J, with 16 bases between. This CDR3 has 16 amino acids. From germline, CDR1 is SGHTA and CDR2 FQGNSA. CDR3: CASSQMSGGGNQPQHF. Here the CDR3 DNA reads TGTGCCAGCAGCCAAATGTCGGGGGGAGGCAATCAGCCCCAGCATTTT. Supplemented by reference TRBV7-2 and TRBJ1-5, the full variable domain reads GAGVSQSPSNKVTEKGKDVELRCDPISGHTALYWYRQSLGQGLEFLIYFQGNSAPDKSGLPSDRFSAERTGGSVSTLTIQRTQQEDSAVYLCASSQMSGGGNQPQHFGDGTRLSIL.

CDR3 amino acids: CASSSGDRGGLSGANVLTF. The CDR3 nucleotides are TGTGCCAGCAGCTCAGGCGACAGGGGCGGTCTTTCTGGGGCCAACGTCCTGACTTTC. The rearrangement links TRBV11-1 to TRBJ2-6; 8 bases are a match to TRBD1. V gave up 4 bases and J gave up 1 base; unmatched junction bases: 12. CDR1 and CDR2 (germline): SGHAT, FQDESV (reference sequence). The CDR3 spans 19 residues.

This clonotype was seen repeatedly, ten times or more. This rearrangement joins TRBV12-3 or TRBV12-4 to TRBJ1-2; D unclear. Trimming stripped 6 bases from V and 2 bases from J, with 7 bases between. This CDR3 is 12 amino acids long. The CDR3 sequence is CASSQTNYGYTF. The CDR3 DNA sequence: TGTGCCAGCAGCCAGACGAACTATGGCTACACCTTC.

This clonotype was detected only a few times. The rearrangement uses TRBV12-3 or TRBV12-4 and TRBJ2-1, with D perhaps matching TRBD2 (6 bases). V lost 4 bases to trimming and J lost 1 base, with 14 bases between them. The CDR3 length is 16 residues. The CDR3 loop is CASSSAGGMSYNEQFF. DNA for the CDR3: TGTGCCAGCAGTTCTGCCGGGGGAATGTCCTACAATGAGCAGTTCTTC.

As for this clonotype: An end of the junction differs from the germline gene, which may be a read error. CDR3 region: CASSLGRNTEVFF. In nucleotides, the CDR3 is TGTGCCAGCAGTTTAGGCAGGAACACTGAAGTTTTCTTT. This chain joins TRBV12-3 or TRBV12-4 and TRBJ1-1; D remains ambiguous. The length of the CDR3 is 13 residues.

The V gene is TRBV7-9, the J gene TRBJ2-1; 7 nucleotides match TRBD1. Trimming at V came to 1 base and at J to 6 bases, leaving 9 bases not matched to a gene. The CDR3 runs to 16 residues. From germline, CDR1 is SEHNR and CDR2 FQNEAQ (reference sequence). The CDR3 region is CASSLGGVRGPNEQFF. The CDR3 region has the DNA TGTGCCAGCAGCTTAGGGGGCGTAAGGGGGCCCAATGAGCAGTTCTTC. Combining the CDR3 with reference TRBV7-9 and TRBJ2-1 gives the whole variable domain DTGVSQNPRHKITKRGQNVTFRCDPISEHNRLYWYRQTLGQGPEFLTYFQNEAQLEKSRLLSDRFSAERPKGSFSTLEIQRTEQGDSAMYLCASSLGGVRGPNEQFFGPGTRLTVL.

This clonotype turned up a few times. V usage is TRBV6-1 and J usage is TRBJ1-3; no clear D. Germline CDR1 reads MNHNS; CDR2 reads SASEGT. The CDR3 totals 15 residues. The V end lost 7 bases, the J end lost 0 bases, and 13 bases lay between the germline ends. Written as DNA, the CDR3 is TGTGCCAGCACCCCCACACTCTACTCTGGAAACACCATATATTTT. Translating it yields CASTPTLYSGNTIYF.

This clonotype was seen only a few times. The chain combines TRBV15 with TRBJ2-7; no firm D call. This CDR3 is built from 14 residues. Germline V gene sequence: CDR1 LNHNV, CDR2 YYDKDF (reference sequence). The germline V and J ends were trimmed by 0 bases and 3 bases, with 9 bases remaining between them. For the CDR3, the DNA is TGTGCCACCAGCAGAGACCGGACCAGCTACGAGCAGTACTTC. This translates into CATSRDRTSYEQYF. Full variable domain (remainder filled in from reference TRBV15 and TRBJ2-7): DAMVIQNPRYQVTQFGKPVTLSCSQTLNHNVMYWYQQKSSQAPKLLFHYYDKDFNNEADTPDNFQSRRPNTSFCFLDIRSPGLGDTAMYLCATSRDRTSYEQYFGPGTRLTVT.

The chain recombines TRBV10-2 with TRBJ2-1; D is unclear. This CDR3 has 13 amino acids. The germline gives CDR1 WSHSY, CDR2 SAAADI. Trimming cost V 2 bases and J 8 bases, with 10 bases left between them. The CDR3 region has the DNA TGCGCCAGCAGTGAGGCTCTAGTTCATGAGCAGTTCTTC. Protein sequence: CASSEALVHEQFF.

The sample holds a few counts of this clonotype. The chain recombines TRBV27 with TRBJ2-1; 12 bases are shared with TRBD2. This CDR3 has 16 amino acids. CDR1 and CDR2 (germline): MNHEY, SMNVEV (reference sequence). With 6 bases clipped from V and 5 bases from J, the junction kept 8 bases outside the gene matches. This CDR3 is CASSKPSGRGHNEQFF. The DNA of the CDR3 is TGTGCCAGCAGCAAGCCTAGCGGGAGGGGCCACAATGAGCAGTTCTTC.

The rearrangement joins TRBV4-3 to TRBJ1-1; 10 nucleotides line up with TRBD1. The CDR3 runs 19 residues. V lost 4 bases to trimming and J lost 0 bases; unmatched junction nucleotides: 14. The V gene's germline CDR1 is LGHNA and CDR2 YSLEER. The CDR3 DNA reads TGCGCCAGCAGCCCAAACGACAGGGGGCTCTCCATCATGAACACTGAAGCTTTCTTT. Its protein product is CASSPNDRGLSIMNTEAFF.

In this sample, this clonotype turned up a few times. The V gene is TRBV7-2, the J gene TRBJ1-1; 11 bases match TRBD1. CDR1 is SGHTA and CDR2 is FQGNSA in the germline V gene. V was pared by 5 bases and J by 6 bases, with 8 bases of the junction left unmatched. The CDR3 has 15 residues. The CDR3: CASSNWTGGKAEAFF. The CDR3 region has the DNA TGTGCCAGCAGCAACTGGACAGGGGGCAAAGCTGAAGCTTTCTTT. The full variable domain, in which reference TRBV7-2 and TRBJ1-1 provide the parts outside the CDR3, is GAGVSQSPSNKVTEKGKDVELRCDPISGHTALYWYRQSLGQGLEFLIYFQGNSAPDKSGLPSDRFSAERTGGSVSTLTIQRTQQEDSAVYLCASSNWTGGKAEAFFGQGTRLTVV.

V usage is TRBV19 and J usage is TRBJ2-2; TRBD2 matches 12 bases. The V segment lost 5 bases and the J segment 6 bases; nucleotides outside the gene matches: 7. CDR3 size: 16 residues. Germline V lookup: CDR1 LNHDA, CDR2 SQIVND (reference sequence). CDR3 loop: CASSPSGRALSGELFF. DNA of the CDR3: TGTGCCAGTAGTCCTAGCGGGAGGGCCCTCTCCGGGGAGCTGTTTTTT.

This clonotype was counted ten times or more. The rearrangement links TRBV6-1 to TRBJ1-1; D is unresolved. V was clipped by 6 bases and J by 7 bases, with 15 bases between them. Germline V gives CDR1 MNHNS, CDR2 SASEGT. This CDR3 spans 13 amino acids. CDR3 DNA: TGTGCCAGCAGACCGGTAGTTGGGCGTGAAGCTTTCTTT. Translation: CASRPVVGREAFF.

This clonotype has a count of ten or more. The chain recombines TRBV7-2 with TRBJ2-1; D is unclear. V lost 7 bases and J 0 bases, leaving 10 bases between the germline ends. The length of the CDR3 is 14 residues. In germline, CDR1 is SGHTA, CDR2 FQGNSA. The CDR3 is CASKNQTSYNEQFF. DNA for the CDR3: TGTGCCAGCAAGAACCAGACCTCCTACAATGAGCAGTTCTTC.

The chain links TRBV10-3 to TRBJ2-2; weak D call: TRBD2 (5 bases). Trimming shortened V by 6 bases and J by 7 bases, and 12 bases separated the two germline ends. The CDR3 runs to 13 residues. The germline V gene has CDR1 ENHRY and CDR2 SYGVKD. CDR3 nucleotides: TGTGCCATCAGAAGCGCTAGCATCGGGGAGCTGTTTTTT. Its translation: CAIRSASIGELFF.

The chain has TRBV20-1 and TRBJ1-1; tentative D call: TRBD1 (5 bases). The ends were cut back, 0 bases at V and 2 bases at J, with 10 bases in the middle. CDR1 and CDR2 from the germline V gene are DFQATT and SNEGSKA (reference sequence). The CDR3 is 14 amino acids. CDR3 sequence: CSARESGGNTEAFF. Written as DNA, the CDR3 is TGCAGTGCTAGAGAGTCGGGGGGTAACACTGAAGCTTTCTTT.